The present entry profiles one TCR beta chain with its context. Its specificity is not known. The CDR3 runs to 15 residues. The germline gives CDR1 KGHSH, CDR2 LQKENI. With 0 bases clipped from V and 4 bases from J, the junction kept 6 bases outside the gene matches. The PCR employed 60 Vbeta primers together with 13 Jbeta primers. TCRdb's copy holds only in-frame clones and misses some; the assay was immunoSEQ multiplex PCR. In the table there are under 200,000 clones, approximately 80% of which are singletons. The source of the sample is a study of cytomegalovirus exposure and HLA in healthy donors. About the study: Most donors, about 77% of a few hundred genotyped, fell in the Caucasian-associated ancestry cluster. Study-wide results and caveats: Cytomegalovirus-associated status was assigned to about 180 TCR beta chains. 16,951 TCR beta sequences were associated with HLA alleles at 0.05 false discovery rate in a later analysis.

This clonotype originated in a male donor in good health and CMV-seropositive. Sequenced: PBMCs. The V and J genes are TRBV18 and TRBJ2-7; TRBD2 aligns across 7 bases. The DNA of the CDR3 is TGTGCCAGCTCACCACCGGGGGGACTACTTTACGAGCAGTACTTC. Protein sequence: CASSPPGGLLYEQYF.